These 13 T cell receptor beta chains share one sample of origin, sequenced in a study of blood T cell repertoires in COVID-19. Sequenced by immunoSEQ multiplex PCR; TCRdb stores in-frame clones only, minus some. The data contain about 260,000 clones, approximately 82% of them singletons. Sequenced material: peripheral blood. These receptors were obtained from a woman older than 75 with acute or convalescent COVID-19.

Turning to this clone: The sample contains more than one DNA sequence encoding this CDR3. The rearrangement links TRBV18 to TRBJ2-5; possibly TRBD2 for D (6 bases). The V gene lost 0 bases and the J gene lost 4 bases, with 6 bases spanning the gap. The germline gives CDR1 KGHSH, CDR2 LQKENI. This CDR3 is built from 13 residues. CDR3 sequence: CASSPPGGETQYF. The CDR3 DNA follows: TGTGCCAGCTCACCACCGGGGGGAGAGACCCAGTACTTC.

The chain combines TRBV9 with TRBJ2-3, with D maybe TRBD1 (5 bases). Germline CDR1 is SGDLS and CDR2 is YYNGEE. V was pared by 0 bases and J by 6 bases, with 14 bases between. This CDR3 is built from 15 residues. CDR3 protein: CASSVEQGRWDTQYF. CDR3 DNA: TGTGCCAGCAGCGTAGAGCAGGGCCGGTGGGATACGCAGTATTTT.

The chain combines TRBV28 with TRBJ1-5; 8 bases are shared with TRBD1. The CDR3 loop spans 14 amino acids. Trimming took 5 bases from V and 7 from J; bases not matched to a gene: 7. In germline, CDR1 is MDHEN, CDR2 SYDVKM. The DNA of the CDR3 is TGTGCCAGCAGTCAATTGACAGGGGAACAGCCCCAGCATTTT. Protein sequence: CASSQLTGEQPQHF. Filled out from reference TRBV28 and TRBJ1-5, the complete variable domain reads DVKVTQSSRYLVKRTGEKVFLECVQDMDHENMFWYRQDPGLGLRLIYFSYDVKMKEKGDIPEGYSVSREKKERFSLILESASTNQTSMYLCASSQLTGEQPQHFGDGTRLSIL.

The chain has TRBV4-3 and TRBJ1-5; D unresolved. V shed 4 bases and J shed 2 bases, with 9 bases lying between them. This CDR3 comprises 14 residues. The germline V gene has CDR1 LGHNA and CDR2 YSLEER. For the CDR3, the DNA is TGCGCCAGCAGCCTCGCCAGGCGCAATCAGCCCCAGCATTTT. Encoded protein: CASSLARRNQPQHF.

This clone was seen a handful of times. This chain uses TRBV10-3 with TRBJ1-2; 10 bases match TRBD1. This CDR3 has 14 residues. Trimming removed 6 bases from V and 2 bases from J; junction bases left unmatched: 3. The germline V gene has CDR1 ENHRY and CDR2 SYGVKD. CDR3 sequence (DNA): TGTGCCATCAGCCAGGGACAGGGGAACTATGGCTACACCTTC. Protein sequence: CAISQGQGNYGYTF.

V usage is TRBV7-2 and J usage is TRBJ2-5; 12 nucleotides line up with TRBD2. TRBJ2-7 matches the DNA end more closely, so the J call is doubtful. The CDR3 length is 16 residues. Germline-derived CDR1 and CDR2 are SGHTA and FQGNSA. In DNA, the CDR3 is TGTGCCAGCAGCTTAGCGCTGGCTAGCGGGAGGGACGAGCAGTACTTC. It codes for CASSLALASGRDEQYF.

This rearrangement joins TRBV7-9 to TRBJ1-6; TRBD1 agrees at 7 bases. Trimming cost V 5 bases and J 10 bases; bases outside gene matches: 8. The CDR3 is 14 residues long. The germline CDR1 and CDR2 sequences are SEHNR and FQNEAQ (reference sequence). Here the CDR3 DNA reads TGTGCCAGCAGCAAACAGGGGCTGGGATCACCCCTCCACTTT. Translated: CASSKQGLGSPLHF.

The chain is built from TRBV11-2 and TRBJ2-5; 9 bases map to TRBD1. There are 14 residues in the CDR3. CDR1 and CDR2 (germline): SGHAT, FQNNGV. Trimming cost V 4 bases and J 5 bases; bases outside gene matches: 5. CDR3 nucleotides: TGTGCCAGCAGCTCAGGACAGGGGCTTGAGACCCAGTACTTC. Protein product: CASSSGQGLETQYF. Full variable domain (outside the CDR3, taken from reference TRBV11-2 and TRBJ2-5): EAGVAQSPRYKIIEKRQSVAFWCNPISGHATLYWYQQILGQGPKLLIQFQNNGVVDDSQLPKDRFSAERLKGVDSTLKIQPAKLEDSAVYLCASSSGQGLETQYFGPGTRLLVL.

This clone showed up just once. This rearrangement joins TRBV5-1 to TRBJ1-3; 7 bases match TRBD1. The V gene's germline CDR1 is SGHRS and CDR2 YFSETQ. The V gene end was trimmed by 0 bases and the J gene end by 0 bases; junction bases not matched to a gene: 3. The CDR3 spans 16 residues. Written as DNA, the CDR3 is TGCGCCAGCAGCTTGGCAGGGGGATTCTCTGGAAACACCATATATTTT. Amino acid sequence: CASSLAGGFSGNTIYF. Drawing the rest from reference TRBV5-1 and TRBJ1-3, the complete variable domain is KAGVTQTPRYLIKTRGQQVTLSCSPISGHRSVSWYQQTPGQGLQFLFEYFSETQRNKGNFPGRFSGRQFSNSRSEMNVSTLELGDSALYLCASSLAGGFSGNTIYFGEGSWLTVV.

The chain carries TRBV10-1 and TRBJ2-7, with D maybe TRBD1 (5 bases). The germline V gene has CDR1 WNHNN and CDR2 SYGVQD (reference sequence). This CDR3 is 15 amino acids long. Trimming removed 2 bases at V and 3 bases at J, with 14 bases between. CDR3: CASSEPMLDSYEQYF. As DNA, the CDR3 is TGCGCCAGCAGTGAGCCAATGCTTGACAGCTACGAGCAGTACTTC.

For the CDR3, the DNA is TGTGCCAGCAGTTTAGTGGGGAGTCGCGCCGGGGAGCTGTTTTTT. Translation gives CASSLVGSRAGELFF. The genes are TRBV28 and TRBJ2-2, with D possibly matching TRBD2 (5 bases). CDR3 size: 15 residues. Per the germline V gene, CDR1 is MDHEN and CDR2 is SYDVKM. The ends were cut back, 2 bases at V and 6 bases at J, with 13 bases in the middle.

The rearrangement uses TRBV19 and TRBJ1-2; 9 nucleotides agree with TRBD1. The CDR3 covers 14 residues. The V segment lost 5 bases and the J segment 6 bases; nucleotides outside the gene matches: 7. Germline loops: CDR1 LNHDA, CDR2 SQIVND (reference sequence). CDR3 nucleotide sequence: TGTGCCAGTAGTTCCTGGACAGGGGACGATGGCTACACCTTC. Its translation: CASSSWTGDDGYTF. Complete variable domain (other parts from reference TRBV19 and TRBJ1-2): DGGITQSPKYLFRKEGQNVTLSCEQNLNHDAMYWYRQDPGQGLRLIYYSQIVNDFQKGDIAEGYSVSREKKESFPLTVTSAQKNPTAFYLCASSSWTGDDGYTFGSGTRLTVV.

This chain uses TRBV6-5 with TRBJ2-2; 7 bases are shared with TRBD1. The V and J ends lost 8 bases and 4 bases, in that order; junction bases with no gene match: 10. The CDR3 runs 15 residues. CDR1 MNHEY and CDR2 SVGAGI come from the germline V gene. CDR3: CASRRGTVSTGELFF. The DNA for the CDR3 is TGTGCCAGCCGTAGGGGGACAGTCTCCACCGGGGAGCTGTTTTTT.